The sequence of this TCR beta chain was determined in a study of CD8 T cells in ankylosing spondylitis (dated by TCRdb to 2016 to 2017). Background for the entire study: The study set out to find disease-linked TCR variants by profiling T cell receptor beta repertoires in ankylosing spondylitis patients and healthy donors. Samples of peripheral blood were taken, and for ankylosing spondylitis patients, synovial fluid was collected as well. In total, the full study cohort was made up of about 110 healthy donors and 20 to 25 ankylosing spondylitis patients. What the study reported, not specific to this receptor: A TCR beta motif made up of several highly homologous amino acid variants appeared to be characteristic of blood from ankylosing spondylitis patients. Some TCR beta motif variants had previously been reported in synovial fluid and blood of reactive arthritis patients, which suggested common disease-initiation mechanisms. In peripheral blood, the disease-linked clones were found at relatively low frequencies and had a CD8+ phenotype. According to the report, matched synovial fluid samples from ankylosing spondylitis patients were significantly enriched for the disease-linked clones.

This clonotype was found many times. There is no known antigen for this receptor. Base quality data are lacking; no much larger clone is found one base away. TCRdb names Illumina HiSeq 2500 as the instrument used. Quantitative 5'-RACE with molecular barcodes was the method used to prepare the TCR beta libraries. The published analysis was carried out like this. A new computational method based on a probabilistic model of VDJ rearrangement was used to identify disease-linked TCR variants. TCRdb handled the public reads itself, with Q25 trimming in fastp and clone calling in MiXCR, and kept productive beta chains. Identical CDR3 proteins give one entry, which carries the most common genes and DNA. These V and J calls rely on TCRdb rather than the paper's analysis. Here the sample has fewer than 250,000 distinct CDR3 sequences; over 9.5% occur a single time. The ten largest clonotypes hold around 3% of the sample.

The junction shows trimming of 7 bases on V and 2 bases on J, plus 12 bases between the germline ends. Inclusive of the bounding cysteine and phenylalanine, the CDR3 is 13 residues long. Only the CDR3 region is kept as DNA, spanning 39 bases read in frame from base 1. In the germline V gene (reference sequence), CDR1 corresponds to DFQATT and CDR2 to SNEGSKA. The sequence was collected from a male donor with ankylosing spondylitis or in good health (not recorded which). Source material: blood, either unsorted or a sorted T cell fraction (not recorded which). This chain joins TRBV20-1 to TRBJ2-4; the D gene lacks a confident call. The DNA sequence is given as TGCAGTGTCTATGAGAGGACCAAAAACATTCAGTACTTC. Its translation reads: CSVYERTKNIQYF.